There are many counts of the clone carrying this T cell receptor (beta chain). Its matching antigen is unknown. The source of the sample is a study of T-cell memory formation after mild COVID-19. Overall study context: The study found TCR clusters largely donor specific.

CDR3 size: 13 residues. CDR1 and CDR2 (germline): KGHSH, LQKENI. Trimming removed 3 bases from V and 5 bases from J, with 11 bases in between. From 5'RACE with constant-segment primers came TCR alpha and TCR beta cDNA libraries that carried sample barcodes and UMIs. TCRdb reanalysed the 5' RACE reads using MiXCR and keeps one entry per CDR3 protein. The sample holds 450,000 to 650,000 distinct CDR3 sequences; more than 15% are singletons and the top ten take around 13%. Study-level points and caveats: There were some responding clones in pre-infection memory, which suggested that cross-reactive memory had joined.

Sequenced input: PBMCs or a T cell subset sorted from them (not recorded which). This TCR was sampled from an adult woman who had mild COVID-19 (a few samples of this study predate the infection). Cell type and time point are not known. V gene TRBV18 combines with J gene TRBJ2-7, with TRBD2 as a possible D gene (6 bases). CDR3 protein: CASSPVGGNEQYF. CDR3 nucleotide sequence: TGTGCCAGCTCACCCGTGGGGGGAAACGAGCAGTACTTC.